This TCR beta chain was sequenced in a study of OX40 agonist ivuxolimab in advanced cancers. As for the study in general: Prior therapy, whether anti-PD-1, anti-PD-L1 or anti-CTLA-4, was allowed, and approximately 40% had some.

V shed 1 base and J shed 2 bases, with 9 bases lying between them. Per germline, CDR1 SGHAT and CDR2 FQNNGV. This CDR3 has 14 residues. Generated by immunoSEQ multiplex PCR, the TCRdb table keeps only in-frame clones and is missing some. Here the sample spans 50,000 or so clones, over 60% being singletons. The TCR was taken from an adult with an advanced solid tumor such as melanoma, head and neck, liver or kidney cancer. The gene calls are TRBV11-2 and TRBJ2-7; TRBD2 might be the D (6 bases). Sequenced here: CD4+ or CD8+ T cells sorted from blood, sampled in a trial of the OX40 agonist ivuxolimab. CDR3 nucleotide sequence: TGTGCCAGCAGCTTAGCGGGGGTTACCTACGAGCAGTACTTC. It yields the protein CASSLAGVTYEQYF.